This section outlines one TCR beta chain sequence together with its context. The data originate from a study of blood T cell repertoires in COVID-19. CDR3 length: 14 amino acids. Using immunoSEQ multiplex PCR, the repertoire was profiled, and TCRdb retains in-frame clones only, with some absent. Among some 160,000 clones, approximately 90% were seen once, and the ten largest hold 2% to 2.5%. The sample consisted of peripheral blood. V and J are TRBV21-1 and TRBJ1-1. TRBV21-1 is noted as a pseudogene. The TCR originated in a man between 45 and 60 years old who had recovered from COVID-19. Here the CDR3 reads CASIPRAGLTEAFF. CDR3 nucleotide sequence: TGTGCCAGCATACCTCGCGCGGGGCTTACTGAAGCTTTCTTT.